These 12 T cell receptor beta chains were all obtained from the same sample, sequenced in a study of T cell responses to AZD1222 COVID-19 vaccine. Sequencing used immunoSEQ multiplex PCR; TCRdb keeps in-frame clones, though not all of them. This table holds roughly 180,000 clones, 90% to 95% found once. The source material was peripheral blood, sampled 28 days after the second dose of the MenACWY control vaccine. All receptors come from an adult who received the MenACWY meningococcal vaccine as a control.

The rearrangement links TRBV7-6 to TRBJ1-4; perhaps TRBD1 as D (5 bases). In germline, CDR1 is SGHVS, CDR2 FNYEAQ. V was pared by 5 bases and J by 6 bases, with 13 bases between. CDR3 length: 14 amino acids. DNA for the CDR3: TGTGCCAGCAGCCCTACGGCGGGGGATGAAAAACTGTTTTTT. Amino acid sequence: CASSPTAGDEKLFF. The entire variable domain, with the rest obtained from reference TRBV7-6 and TRBJ1-4, is as follows: GAGVSQSPRYKVTKRGQDVALRCDPISGHVSLYWYRQALGQGPEFLTYFNYEAQQDKSGLPNDRFSAERPEGSISTLTIQRTEQRDSAMYRCASSPTAGDEKLFFGSGTQLSVL.

The rearrangement joins TRBV7-8 to TRBJ1-1; D unclear. CDR1 is SGHVS, CDR2 FQNEAQ, per germline. Trimming removed 0 bases from V and 5 bases from J, with 10 bases in between. The CDR3 runs to 14 residues. The CDR3 coding sequence is TGTGCCAGCAGCTTAGCTGGGGTGGGAACTGAAGCTTTCTTT. It specifies CASSLAGVGTEAFF. Full variable domain (outside the CDR3, taken from reference TRBV7-8 and TRBJ1-1): GAGVSQSPRYKVAKRGQDVALRCDPISGHVSLFWYQQALGQGPEFLTYFQNEAQLDKSGLPSDRFFAERPEGSVSTLKIQRTQQEDSAVYLCASSLAGVGTEAFFGQGTRLTVV.

The chain links TRBV2 to TRBJ2-7, with TRBD1 identical over 9 bases. Germline V gene sequence: CDR1 SNHLY, CDR2 FYNNEI. CDR3 length equals 15 residues. Trimming at V came to 5 bases and at J to 0 bases, leaving 5 bases not matched to a gene. The CDR3 spells CASSRQGVISYEQYF. DNA of the CDR3: TGTGCCAGCAGTCGACAGGGGGTTATCTCCTACGAGCAGTACTTC.

This clone was detected only once. In nucleotides, the CDR3 is TGTGCCAGCAGGTACAGCTATGGCTACACCTTC. This codes for CASRYSYGYTF. This chain links TRBV2 with TRBJ1-2; D gene unclear. Trimming stripped 6 bases from V and 4 bases from J, with 6 bases between. Germline V gene data show CDR1 as SNHLY and CDR2 as FYNNEI. The CDR3 is made up of 11 amino acids.

The chain carries TRBV7-9 and TRBJ2-3; D is possibly TRBD2 (5 bases). Trimming shortened V by 1 base and J by 3 bases, and 14 bases separated the two germline ends. Germline assignment: CDR1 SEHNR and CDR2 FQNEAQ (reference sequence). The CDR3 runs to 16 residues. The CDR3 reads CASSLGSRALTDTQYF. CDR3 sequence (DNA): TGTGCCAGCAGCTTAGGATCGAGGGCCCTAACAGATACGCAGTATTTT.

J is TRBJ1-2 and V is TRBV19; no definite D call. Trimming cost V 6 bases and J 0 bases, with 5 bases left between them. CDR1 LNHDA and CDR2 SQIVND come from the germline V gene (reference sequence). This CDR3 is 12 amino acids long. CDR3 DNA: TGTGCCAGTAGATTAACTAACTATGGCTACACCTTC. This sequence encodes CASRLTNYGYTF. Full variable domain (remainder filled in from reference TRBV19 and TRBJ1-2): DGGITQSPKYLFRKEGQNVTLSCEQNLNHDAMYWYRQDPGQGLRLIYYSQIVNDFQKGDIAEGYSVSREKKESFPLTVTSAQKNPTAFYLCASRLTNYGYTFGSGTRLTVV.

The gene calls are TRBV4-2 and TRBJ2-3, with D possibly being TRBD2 (7 bases). The CDR3 is made up of 17 amino acids. V shed 2 bases and J shed 5 bases, with 20 bases lying between them. Per the germline V gene, CDR1 is LGHNA and CDR2 is YNFKEQ. The CDR3 spells CASSQRSTAGAKDTQYF. CDR3 in DNA: TGTGCCAGCAGCCAACGCTCGACCGCGGGGGCTAAAGATACGCAGTATTTT.

The V gene is TRBV6-1, the J gene TRBJ1-5; D possibly corresponds to TRBD1 (5 bases). Germline V gene sequence: CDR1 MNHNS, CDR2 SASEGT. This CDR3 is 16 amino acids long. V shed 1 base and J shed 4 bases, with 14 bases lying between them. The CDR3 spells CASSEGSGWLNQPQHF. CDR3 coding DNA: TGTGCCAGCAGTGAAGGCTCAGGGTGGCTTAATCAGCCCCAGCATTTT.

This rearrangement joins TRBV6-5 to TRBJ1-5; tentative D call: TRBD1 (6 bases). The CDR3 covers 11 residues. V lost 5 bases and J 11 bases, leaving 10 bases between the germline ends. Germline V gives CDR1 MNHEY, CDR2 SVGAGI. Here the CDR3 DNA reads TGTGCCAGCAGTAGTCGACAGGCCCAGCATTTT. Amino acid sequence: CASSSRQAQHF.

This clone has only a few counts. V gene TRBV11-2 combines with J gene TRBJ1-3, with TRBD1 as a possible D gene (6 bases). The CDR3 consists of 15 residues. The germline CDR1 and CDR2 sequences are SGHAT and FQNNGV. Trimming pared 5 bases from V and 0 bases from J, leaving 11 bases between. CDR3 DNA: TGTGCCAGCAGCGAATGGACAGCCTCTGGAAACACCATATATTTT. This codes for CASSEWTASGNTIYF.

This rearrangement joins TRBV10-3 to TRBJ1-1; D ambiguous. The CDR3 spans 14 residues. Germline lookup yields CDR1 ENHRY and CDR2 SYGVKD. V dropped 0 bases and J dropped 3 bases, with 8 bases sitting between them. CDR3 sequence: CAISESNFYTEAFF. CDR3 nucleotides: TGTGCCATCAGTGAGTCGAATTTTTACACTGAAGCTTTCTTT.

The gene calls are TRBV7-2 and TRBJ1-4; possible D gene TRBD1, 5 bases. V lost 1 base and J lost 0, with 6 bases in between. The V gene's germline CDR1 is SGHTA and CDR2 FQGNSA. The CDR3 extends over 15 amino acids. The CDR3 region is CASSLVGATNEKLFF. CDR3 nucleotides: TGTGCCAGCAGCTTAGTGGGGGCAACTAATGAAAAACTGTTTTTT.